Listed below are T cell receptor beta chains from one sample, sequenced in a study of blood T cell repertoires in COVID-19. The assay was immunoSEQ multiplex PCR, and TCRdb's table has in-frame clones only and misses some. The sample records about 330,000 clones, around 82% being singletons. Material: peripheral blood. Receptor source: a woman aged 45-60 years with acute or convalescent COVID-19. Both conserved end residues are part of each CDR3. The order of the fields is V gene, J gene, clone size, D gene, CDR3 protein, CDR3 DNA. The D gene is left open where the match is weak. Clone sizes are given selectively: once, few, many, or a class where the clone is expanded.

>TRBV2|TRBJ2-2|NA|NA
CASRSGIGTGELFF
TGTGCCAGCAGATCGGGGATCGGCACCGGGGAGCTGTTTTTT
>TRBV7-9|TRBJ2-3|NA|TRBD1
CASSFGTGADTQYF
TGTGCCAGCAGCTTTGGGACAGGGGCCGATACGCAGTATTTT
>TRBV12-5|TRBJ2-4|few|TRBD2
CASGLGIAGREDIQYF
TGTGCTAGTGGTTTGGGGATAGCGGGAAGGGAGGACATTCAGTACTTC
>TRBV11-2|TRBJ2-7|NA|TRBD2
CASSLTSAYSYEQYF
TGTGCCAGCAGCTTAACTAGCGCATACTCCTACGAGCAGTACTTC
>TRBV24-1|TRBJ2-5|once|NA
CATSDYPAETQYF
TGTGCCACCAGTGATTATCCCGCGGAGACCCAGTACTTC
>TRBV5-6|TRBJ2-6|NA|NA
CASSLKRSAGANVLTF
TGTGCCAGCAGCTTGAAACGGTCCGCTGGGGCCAACGTCCTGACTTTC
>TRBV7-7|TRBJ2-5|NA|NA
CASSPTGTGEETQYF
TGTGCCAGCAGCCCCACCGGAACGGGGGAAGAGACCCAGTACTTC
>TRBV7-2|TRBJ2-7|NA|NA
CASSSGVDYEQYF
TGTGCCAGCAGTTCAGGGGTCGACTACGAGCAGTACTTC
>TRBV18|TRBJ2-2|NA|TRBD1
CASSPPKGARDTGELFF
TGTGCCAGCTCACCACCGAAGGGGGCGCGGGACACCGGGGAGCTGTTTTTT
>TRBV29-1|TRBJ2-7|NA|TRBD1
CSVADRERSEQYF
TGCAGCGTAGCTGACAGGGAAAGGTCCGAGCAGTACTTC
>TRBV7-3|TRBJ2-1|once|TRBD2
CASSLAASGNNEQFF
TGTGCCAGCAGCTTAGCGGCTAGCGGGAACAATGAGCAGTTCTTC
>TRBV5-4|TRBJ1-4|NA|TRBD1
CASSTGGTNEKLFF
TGTGCCAGCAGCACAGGGGGCACTAATGAAAAACTGTTTTTT
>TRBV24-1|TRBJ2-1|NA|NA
CATSDSGSLNEQFF
TGTGCCACCAGTGATTCCGGGTCCCTCAATGAGCAGTTCTTC
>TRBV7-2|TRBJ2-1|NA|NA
CASSLVSGDSEQFF
TGTGCCAGCAGCTTAGTCTCCGGGGATAGTGAGCAGTTCTTC
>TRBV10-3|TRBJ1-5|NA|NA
CAIKGDNQPQHF
TGTGCCATCAAAGGGGACAATCAGCCCCAGCATTTT
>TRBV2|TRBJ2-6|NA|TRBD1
CASRETGTGANVLTF
TGTGCCAGCAGGGAGACAGGGACTGGGGCCAACGTCCTGACTTTC
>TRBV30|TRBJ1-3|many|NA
CAWSPGVPGNTIYF
TGTGCCTGGAGCCCAGGGGTACCCGGAAACACCATATATTTT
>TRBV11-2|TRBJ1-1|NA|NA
CASRSIMNTEAFF
TGTGCCAGCAGGTCTATCATGAACACTGAAGCTTTCTTT
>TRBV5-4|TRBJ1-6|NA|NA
CASSPYLGDNSPLHF
TGTGCCAGCAGCCCATACTTGGGCGATAATTCACCCCTCCACTTT
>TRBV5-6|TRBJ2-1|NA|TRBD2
CASSLGLAGYNEQFF
TGTGCCAGCAGCTTGGGGCTAGCGGGCTACAATGAGCAGTTCTTC
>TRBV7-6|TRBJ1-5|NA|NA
CASSLSGNQPQHF
TGTGCCAGCAGCTTAAGCGGGAATCAGCCCCAGCATTTT
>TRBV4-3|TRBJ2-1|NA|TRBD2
CASSQDLMTSGSYHNEQFF
TGCGCCAGCAGCCAAGATCTGATGACTAGCGGGAGTTATCACAATGAGCAGTTCTTC
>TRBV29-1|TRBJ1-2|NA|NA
CSVRIPGHPYGYTF
TGCAGCGTTCGGATTCCGGGACACCCCTATGGCTACACCTTC
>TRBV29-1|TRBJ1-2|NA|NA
CSVYSYGYTF
TGCAGCGTGTACAGCTATGGCTACACCTTC
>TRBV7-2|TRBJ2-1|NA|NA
CASSLVQFNNEQFF
TGTGCCAGCAGCTTAGTTCAGTTTAACAATGAGCAGTTCTTC
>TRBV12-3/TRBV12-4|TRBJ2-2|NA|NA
CLWGRNTGELFF
TGCCTCTGGGGGCGGAACACCGGGGAGCTGTTTTTT
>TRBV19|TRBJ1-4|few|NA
CASSYVPDDRHTREKLFF
TGTGCCAGTAGCTATGTCCCCGACGACAGGCATACTAGGGAAAAACTGTTTTTT
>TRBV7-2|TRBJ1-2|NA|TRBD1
CASSSRGNYGYTF
TGTGCCAGCAGTTCCAGGGGGAACTATGGCTACACCTTC
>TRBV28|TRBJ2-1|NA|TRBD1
CASSRQGVWDNEQFF
TGTGCCAGCAGCCGACAGGGGGTTTGGGACAATGAGCAGTTCTTC
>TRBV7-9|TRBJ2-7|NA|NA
CASSLSGGSYEQYF
TGTGCCAGCAGCTTATCCGGTGGCTCCTACGAGCAGTACTTC
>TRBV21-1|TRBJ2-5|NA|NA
CASNPLVAGRETQYF
TGTGCCAGCAACCCGTTGGTAGCGGGTCGCGAGACCCAGTACTTC
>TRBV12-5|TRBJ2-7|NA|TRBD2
CASGTSGSSDEQYF
TGTGCTAGTGGGACTAGCGGGAGTTCTGACGAGCAGTACTTC
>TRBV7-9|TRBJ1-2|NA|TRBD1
CASRMTGTNYGYTF
TGTGCCAGCAGGATGACAGGGACTAACTATGGCTACACCTTC
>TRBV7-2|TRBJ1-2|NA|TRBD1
CASSLVDRGMYGYTF
TGTGCCAGCAGCTTAGTGGACAGGGGAATGTATGGCTACACCTTC
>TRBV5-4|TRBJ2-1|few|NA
CASSLVGTSYNEQFF
TGTGCCAGCAGCTTGGTTGGGACTTCCTACAATGAGCAGTTCTTC
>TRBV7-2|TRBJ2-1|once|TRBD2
CASSLTSSGYNEQFF
TGTGCCAGCAGCTTAACCTCTAGCGGCTACAATGAGCAGTTCTTC
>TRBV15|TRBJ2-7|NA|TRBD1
CATSRGWGTGPNEQYF
TGTGCCACCAGCAGGGGGTGGGGGACAGGGCCGAACGAGCAGTACTTC
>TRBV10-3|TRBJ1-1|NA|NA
CAAEQETNTEAFF
TGTGCCGCCGAACAGGAAACGAACACTGAAGCTTTCTTT
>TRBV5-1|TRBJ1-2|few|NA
CASSSGQWANAGYTF
TGCGCCAGCAGCTCCGGACAGTGGGCGAATGCTGGCTACACCTTC
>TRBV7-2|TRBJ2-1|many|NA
CASSSPRRLAPNEQFF
TGTGCCAGCAGCTCTCCGCGGCGCCTTGCACCGAATGAGCAGTTCTTC
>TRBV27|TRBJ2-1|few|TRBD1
CASSPDGTGVGEQFF
TGTGCCAGCAGTCCAGACGGGACAGGGGTTGGTGAGCAGTTCTTC
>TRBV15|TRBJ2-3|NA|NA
CATSRDQNSPGTDTQYF
TGTGCCACCAGCAGAGATCAGAATAGCCCCGGAACAGATACGCAGTATTTT
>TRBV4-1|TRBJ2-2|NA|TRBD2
CASSRTYPGLAGVVGTGELFF
TGCGCCAGCAGCCGGACTTACCCGGGACTAGCGGGAGTTGTCGGGACCGGGGAGCTGTTTTTT
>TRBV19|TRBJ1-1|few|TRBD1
CASSPAGTGGLEAFF
TGTGCCAGTAGTCCCGCCGGGACAGGGGGCCTAGAAGCTTTCTTT
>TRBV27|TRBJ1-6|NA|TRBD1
CASSDRGRRDSPLHF
TGTGCCAGCAGCGACAGGGGGCGTCGGGATTCACCCCTCCACTTT
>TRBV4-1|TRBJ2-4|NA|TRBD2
CASSQDLLQRGSLIAKNIQYF
TGCGCCAGCAGCCAAGATCTTCTCCAGCGGGGGTCCCTCATAGCCAAAAACATTCAGTACTTC
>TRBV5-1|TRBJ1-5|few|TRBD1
CASSFRQGASGPQHF
TGCGCCAGCAGCTTTAGACAGGGGGCCTCCGGGCCCCAGCATTTT
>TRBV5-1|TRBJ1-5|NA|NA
CASSPEGLFQPQHF
TGCGCCAGCTCCCCGGAGGGGTTGTTTCAGCCCCAGCATTTT
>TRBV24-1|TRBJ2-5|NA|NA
CATSDFPKETQYF
TGTGCCACCAGTGATTTTCCTAAAGAGACCCAGTACTTC
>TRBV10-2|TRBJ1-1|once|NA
CASSESIANTEAFF
TGCGCCAGCAGTGAGTCGATAGCGAACACTGAAGCTTTCTTT
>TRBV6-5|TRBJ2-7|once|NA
CASSSGTREEQYF
TGTGCCAGCAGCTCCGGGACCCGGGAGGAGCAGTACTTC
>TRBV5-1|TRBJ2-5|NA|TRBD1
CASSLGQGYQETQYF
TGCGCCAGCAGCTTGGGACAGGGGTACCAAGAGACCCAGTACTTC
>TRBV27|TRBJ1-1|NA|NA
CASSSPYTEAFF
TGTGCCAGCAGTTCCCCTTACACTGAAGCTTTCTTT
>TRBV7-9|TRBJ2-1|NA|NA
CASSRGGARYNEQFF
TGTGCCAGCAGCCGAGGGGGGGCCCGATACAATGAGCAGTTCTTC
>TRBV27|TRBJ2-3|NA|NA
CASSLGLTRTSTDTQYF
TGTGCCAGCAGTTTAGGGTTGACTAGGACTAGCACAGATACGCAGTATTTT
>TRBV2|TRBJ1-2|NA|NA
CASGRTIASPSYGYTF
TGTGCCAGCGGAAGGACAATTGCAAGTCCCTCCTATGGCTACACCTTC
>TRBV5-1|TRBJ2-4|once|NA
CASSRVAGIQNIQYF
TGCGCCAGCAGCCGTGTAGCAGGGATACAAAACATTCAGTACTTC
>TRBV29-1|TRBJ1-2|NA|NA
CSVEDDREDGYTF
TGCAGCGTTGAAGATGATAGGGAGGATGGCTACACCTTC
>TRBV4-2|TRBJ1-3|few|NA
CASSHLDRNTIYF
TGTGCCAGCAGCCATCTGGACAGAAACACCATATATTTT